This T cell receptor beta chain derives from a study of shared clonotypes between healthy human individuals. Study outcomes and limitations: On the whole, naive subsets had larger estimated richness than memory subsets had. Some clonotypes were shared by all four sorted-subset donors, while others were not shared. The non-shared ones had lower generation probabilities than the shared ones.

As to this clone: Its antigen is unknown.

Trimming removed 4 bases at V and 5 bases at J, with 11 bases between. Germline CDR1 KGHSH, CDR2 LQKENI. This CDR3 contains 13 residues. The repertoire was sequenced with immunoSEQ multiplex PCR; TCRdb's copy has only in-frame clones and lacks some. The data contain approximately 2.1 million clones, 85% to 95% of them seen just once; the ten biggest clones take up about 0.39%. CD45RA-negative memory and CD45RA+ naive subsets were split from the CD4+ cells. The source material was naive CD4+ T cells from PBMCs. The subset is: CD45RA+ positively selected. The source is a man between 18 and 35 years old in good health. Some clones in this sample may be carry-over from other donors' samples. The chain combines TRBV18 with TRBJ2-5; D is undetermined. This CDR3 is CASSQGPGETQYF. The CDR3, as DNA: TGTGCCAGCTCACAGGGTCCTGGGGAGACCCAGTACTTC.